The clone carrying this TCR beta chain was counted a few times. The antigen remains undetermined. TCRdb reprocessed the RT-PCR reads with MiXCR, giving one entry per CDR3 protein. Here the sample spans 530,000 or so distinct CDR3 sequences, over 25% being singletons. From germline, CDR1 is SGHTA and CDR2 FQGNSA. This CDR3 spans 11 amino acids. V was trimmed by 1 base and J by 8 bases, leaving 5 bases between them. The sample originates from a study of response to subunit inactivated influenza vaccine. Study outcomes and limitations: New T cells are recruited in small numbers by each seasonal influenza vaccination, according to the authors' suggestion.

This sequence joins TRBV7-2 and TRBJ1-1; D is unclear. The receptor comes from a man aged 50 or older who received an inactivated influenza vaccine. Sequences were derived from CD4+ T cells sorted from PBMCs, sampled 5 days after vaccination. As DNA, the CDR3 is TGTGCCAGCAGCTTAGGGTCCGAAGCTTTCTTT. Translating it yields CASSLGSEAFF.